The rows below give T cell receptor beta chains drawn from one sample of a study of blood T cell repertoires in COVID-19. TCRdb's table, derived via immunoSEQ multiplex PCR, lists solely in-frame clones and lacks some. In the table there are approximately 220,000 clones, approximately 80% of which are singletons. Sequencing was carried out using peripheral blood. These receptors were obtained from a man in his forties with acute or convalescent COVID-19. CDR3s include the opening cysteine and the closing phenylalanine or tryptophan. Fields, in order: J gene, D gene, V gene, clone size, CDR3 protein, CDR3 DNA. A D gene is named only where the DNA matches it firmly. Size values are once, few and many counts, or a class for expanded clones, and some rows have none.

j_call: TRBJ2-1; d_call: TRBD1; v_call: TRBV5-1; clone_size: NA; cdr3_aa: CASSPGTANNEQFF; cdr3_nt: TGCGCCAGCAGCCCCGGGACAGCCAACAATGAGCAGTTCTTC
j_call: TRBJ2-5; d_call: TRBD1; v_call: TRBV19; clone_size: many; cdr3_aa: CASSRQGAEETQYF; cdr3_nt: TGTGCCAGTAGTAGACAGGGGGCTGAAGAGACCCAGTACTTC
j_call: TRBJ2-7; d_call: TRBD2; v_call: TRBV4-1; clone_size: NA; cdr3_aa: CASSQDRTSGSDSYEQYF; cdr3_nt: TGCGCCAGCAGCCAAGATCGGACTAGCGGGAGTGACTCCTACGAGCAGTACTTC
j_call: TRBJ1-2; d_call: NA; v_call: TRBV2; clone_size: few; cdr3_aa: CASGRDTASGDGYTF; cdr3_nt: TGTGCCAGCGGCCGGGACACTGCTTCCGGTGATGGCTACACCTTC
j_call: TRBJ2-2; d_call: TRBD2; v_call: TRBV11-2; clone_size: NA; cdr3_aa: CASNLLAGGATGELFF; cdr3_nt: TGTGCCAGCAACTTACTAGCGGGAGGTGCCACCGGGGAGCTGTTTTTT
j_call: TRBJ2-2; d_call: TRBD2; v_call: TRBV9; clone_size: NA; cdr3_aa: CASSPGGGRGTGELFF; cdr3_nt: TGTGCCAGCAGCCCCGGCGGCGGGAGGGGCACCGGGGAGCTGTTTTTT
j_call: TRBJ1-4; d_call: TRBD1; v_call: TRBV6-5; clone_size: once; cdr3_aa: CASSTGAEKLFF; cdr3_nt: TGTGCCAGCAGTACAGGGGCTGAAAAACTGTTTTTT
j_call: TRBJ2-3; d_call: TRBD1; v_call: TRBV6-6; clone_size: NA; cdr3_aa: CASSRSRDSSTDTQYF; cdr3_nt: TGTGCCAGCAGCCGATCCCGGGACAGTTCCACAGATACGCAGTATTTT
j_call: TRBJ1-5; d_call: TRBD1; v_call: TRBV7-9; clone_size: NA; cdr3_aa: CASSPGTGGMSNQPQHF; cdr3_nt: TGTGCCAGCAGTCCCGGGACAGGGGGCATGAGCAATCAGCCCCAGCATTTT
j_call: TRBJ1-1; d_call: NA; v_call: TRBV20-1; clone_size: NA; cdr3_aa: CSIRVGPEAFF; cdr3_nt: TGCAGCATACGGGTGGGGCCTGAAGCTTTCTTT
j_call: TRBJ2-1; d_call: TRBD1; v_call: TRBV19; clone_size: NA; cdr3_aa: CASSPAGGSDEQFF; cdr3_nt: TGTGCCAGTAGTCCTGCAGGGGGCTCTGATGAGCAGTTCTTC
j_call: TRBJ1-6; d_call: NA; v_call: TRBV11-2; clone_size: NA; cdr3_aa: CASSPRVGTRGNSPLHF; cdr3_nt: TGTGCCAGCAGCCCTAGGGTAGGGACCCGGGGGAATTCACCCCTCCACTTT
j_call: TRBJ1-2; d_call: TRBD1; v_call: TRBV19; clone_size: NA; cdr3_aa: CASSIGTGAYGYTF; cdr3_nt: TGTGCCAGTAGTATAGGGACAGGGGCCTATGGCTACACCTTC
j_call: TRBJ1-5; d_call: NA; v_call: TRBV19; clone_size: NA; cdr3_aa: CASTEGRHSNQPQHF; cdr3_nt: TGTGCCAGTACAGAGGGGAGGCATAGCAATCAGCCCCAGCATTTT
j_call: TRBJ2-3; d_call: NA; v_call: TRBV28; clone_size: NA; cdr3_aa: CASSAQSDTQYF; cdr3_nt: TGTGCCAGCAGTGCACAGTCAGATACGCAGTATTTT
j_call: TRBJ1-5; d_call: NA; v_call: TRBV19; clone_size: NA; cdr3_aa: CASNSASRSNQPQHF; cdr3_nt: TGTGCCAGTAATTCGGCCTCGAGGAGCAATCAGCCCCAGCATTTT
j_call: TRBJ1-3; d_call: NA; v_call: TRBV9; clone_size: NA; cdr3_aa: CASSVARQASGNTIYF; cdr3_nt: TGTGCCAGCAGCGTAGCTAGACAGGCCTCTGGAAACACCATATATTTT
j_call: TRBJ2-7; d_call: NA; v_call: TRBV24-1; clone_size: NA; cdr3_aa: CATSDLVPVPEPGEQYF; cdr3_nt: TGTGCCACCAGTGATTTGGTCCCGGTCCCTGAACCTGGCGAGCAGTACTTC
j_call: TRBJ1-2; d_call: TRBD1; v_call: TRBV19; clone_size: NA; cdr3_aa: CASRSDRDYGYTF; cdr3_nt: TGTGCCAGTAGGTCGGACAGGGACTATGGCTACACCTTC
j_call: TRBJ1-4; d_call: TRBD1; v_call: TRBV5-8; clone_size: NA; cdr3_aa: CASSMTNRGIGEKLFF; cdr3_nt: TGTGCCAGCAGCATGACAAACAGGGGAATAGGAGAAAAACTGTTTTTT
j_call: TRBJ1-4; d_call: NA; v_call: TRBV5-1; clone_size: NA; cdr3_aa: CASSPGELNEKLFF; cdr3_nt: TGCGCCAGCAGCCCCGGGGAACTGAATGAAAAACTGTTTTTT
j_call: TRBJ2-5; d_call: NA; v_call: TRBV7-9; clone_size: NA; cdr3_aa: CASSLTGVTQYF; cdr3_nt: TGTGCCAGCAGCTTGACGGGGGTGACCCAGTACTTC
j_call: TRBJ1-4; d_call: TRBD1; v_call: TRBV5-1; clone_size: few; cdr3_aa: CASSLTTGVGDEKLFF; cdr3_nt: TGCGCCAGCAGCCTAACTACAGGGGTTGGGGATGAAAAACTGTTTTTT
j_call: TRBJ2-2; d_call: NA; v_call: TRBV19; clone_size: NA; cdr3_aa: CASSITSNGELFF; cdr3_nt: TGTGCCAGTAGTATCACTAGTAACGGGGAGCTGTTTTTT
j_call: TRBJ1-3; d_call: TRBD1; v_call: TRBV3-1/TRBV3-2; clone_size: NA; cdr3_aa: CASSSPDRRNTIYF; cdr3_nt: TGTGCCAGCAGCTCGCCGGACAGGCGGAACACCATATATTTT
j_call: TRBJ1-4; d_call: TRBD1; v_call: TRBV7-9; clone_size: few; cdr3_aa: CASSTPGQGALTLNEKLFF; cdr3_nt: TGTGCCAGCAGCACGCCGGGACAGGGTGCCCTTACTCTTAATGAAAAACTGTTTTTT
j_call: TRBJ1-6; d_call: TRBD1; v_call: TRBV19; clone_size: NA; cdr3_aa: CASRQGRAADSPLHF; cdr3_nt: TGTGCCAGTAGACAGGGGCGAGCCGCGGATTCACCCCTCCACTTT
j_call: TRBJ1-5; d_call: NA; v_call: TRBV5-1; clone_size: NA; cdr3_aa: CASSLAGGVGQPQHF; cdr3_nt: TGCGCCAGCAGCTTGGCGGGGGGCGTAGGGCAGCCCCAGCATTTT
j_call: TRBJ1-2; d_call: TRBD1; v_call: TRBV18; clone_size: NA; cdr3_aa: CASSLSQQGPDGYTF; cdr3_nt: TGTGCCAGCTCACTGTCACAACAGGGGCCGGATGGCTACACCTTC